These 20 T cell receptor beta chains originate from one sample sequenced in a study of a mutant IDH1 vaccine in newly diagnosed glioma. No cognate antigen is known for these TCRs. Documented time point: week 5, during vaccination. Alongside topical imiquimod, each dose of vaccine comprised 300 ug of mutant IDH1 20-mer peptide. Assay used: immunoSEQ multiplex PCR; TCRdb lists only in-frame clones, some missing. The data contain 49,000 or so clones, 78% of them singletons. Sequenced here: PBMCs, sampled from a glioma patient whose treatment included an IDH1 peptide vaccine. Receptors were obtained from a woman aged 40 to 50 with glioma.

The chain recombines TRBV7-6 with TRBJ1-1; D gene uncertain. Germline CDR1 and CDR2: SGHVS and FNYEAQ. Trimming removed 0 bases from V and 0 bases from J, with 2 bases in between. The CDR3 runs to 13 residues. The CDR3 region is CASSLALNTEAFF. CDR3 nucleotide sequence: TGTGCCAGCAGCTTAGCCCTGAACACTGAAGCTTTCTTT.

This rearrangement joins TRBV6-1 to TRBJ1-4, with D uncertain. V gave up 8 bases and J gave up 0 bases, with 13 bases separating them. Looked up from germline, CDR1 is MNHNS and CDR2 is SASEGT. This CDR3 region has 15 residues. The CDR3 DNA reads TGTGCCAGCTCCCTTAGTGGGTCAACTAATGAAAAACTGTTTTTT. Protein sequence: CASSLSGSTNEKLFF.

The chain recombines TRBV20-1 with TRBJ2-3, with D possibly being TRBD1 (5 bases). Germline loops: CDR1 DFQATT, CDR2 SNEGSKA (reference sequence). The CDR3 is 11 amino acids. V shed 7 bases and J shed 4 bases, with 9 bases lying between them. This chain's CDR3 is CSVRVADTQYF. The CDR3 nucleotides are TGCAGTGTCAGGGTGGCAGATACGCAGTATTTT.

This clone was picked up a small number of times. The chain employs TRBV6-5 and TRBJ2-1; weak D call: TRBD2 (6 bases). Per germline, CDR1 MNHEY and CDR2 SVGAGI. This CDR3 region has 13 residues. V was trimmed by 2 bases and J by 7 bases, leaving 9 bases between them. The CDR3 sequence is CASSYAEGNEQFF. In DNA form, the CDR3 reads TGTGCCAGCAGTTACGCGGAGGGAAATGAGCAGTTCTTC.

This clone was observed a few times. The rearrangement links TRBV30 to TRBJ1-1; D call uncertain. The ends were cut back, 2 bases at V and 8 bases at J, with 15 bases in the middle. From germline, CDR1 is GTSNPN and CDR2 SVGIG (reference sequence). The CDR3 is 13 residues long. The CDR3 reads CAWSSGVVVEAFF. The CDR3 DNA follows: TGTGCCTGGAGTAGCGGCGTGGTGGTAGAAGCTTTCTTT.

The sample holds one count of this clone. V usage is TRBV2 and J usage is TRBJ1-2; 10 nucleotides align to TRBD1. V dropped 5 bases and J dropped 1; count of bases not matched to a gene: 7. Germline V gives CDR1 SNHLY, CDR2 FYNNEI. The CDR3 consists of 16 residues. CDR3 DNA sequence: TGTGCCAGCAGTAGAGACAGGGGGCGGATTAACTATGGCTACACCTTC. Its translation: CASSRDRGRINYGYTF.

The count of this clone is one. V gene TRBV28 combines with J gene TRBJ1-4; the D gene is possibly TRBD1 (5 bases). Germline V gene sequence: CDR1 MDHEN, CDR2 SYDVKM. The V end lost 9 bases, the J end lost 8 bases, and 16 bases lay between the germline ends. The CDR3 runs 13 residues. DNA of the CDR3: TGTGCCAGTACACAGGTGGGGAGGGAAAAACTGTTTTTT. Protein sequence: CASTQVGREKLFF. The full variable domain, in which reference TRBV28 and TRBJ1-4 provide the parts outside the CDR3, is DVKVTQSSRYLVKRTGEKVFLECVQDMDHENMFWYRQDPGLGLRLIYFSYDVKMKEKGDIPEGYSVSREKKERFSLILESASTNQTSMYLCASTQVGREKLFFGSGTQLSVL.

The chain couples TRBV28 to TRBJ1-5; 8 bases map to TRBD1. CDR1 and CDR2 from the germline V gene are MDHEN and SYDVKM. The CDR3 is 15 amino acids. V shed 5 bases and J 5 bases; nucleotides not matched to a gene: 8. CDR3 loop: CASSPPDRGYQPQHF. The DNA for the CDR3 is TGTGCCAGCAGTCCACCTGACAGGGGATATCAGCCCCAGCATTTT.

The rearrangement joins TRBV28 to TRBJ2-1, with a possible D match to TRBD1 (5 bases). CDR1 and CDR2 (germline): MDHEN, SYDVKM. CDR3 length: 15 amino acids. With 7 bases removed from V and 0 bases from J, the gap between germline ends came to 13 bases. CDR3 sequence (DNA): TGTGCCAGCACACACCGGACAAGCTCCTACAATGAGCAGTTCTTC. This codes for CASTHRTSSYNEQFF.

The chain combines TRBV4-1 with TRBJ1-2, with D possibly TRBD1 on 6 matching bases. From germline, CDR1 is MGHRA and CDR2 YSYEKL. V dropped 1 base and J dropped 7 bases, with 16 bases sitting between them. CDR3 length: 15 amino acids. CDR3 residues: CASSQGGRGLGGYTF. DNA for the CDR3: TGCGCCAGCAGCCAAGGCGGCCGGGGGCTGGGTGGCTACACCTTC.

The chain carries TRBV19 and TRBJ2-1; 7 bases agree with TRBD1. Trimming removed 3 bases from V and 0 bases from J; junction bases left unmatched: 8. CDR3 length equals 17 residues. Germline values: CDR1 LNHDA, CDR2 SQIVND (reference sequence). CDR3 protein: CASSIWTGPNSYNEQFF. DNA for the CDR3: TGTGCCAGTAGTATCTGGACAGGACCTAACTCCTACAATGAGCAGTTCTTC.

This rearrangement joins TRBV2 to TRBJ1-1; D might be TRBD1 (5 bases). V was trimmed by 4 bases and J by 6 bases, leaving 9 bases between them. The CDR3 runs to 12 residues. From germline, CDR1 is SNHLY and CDR2 FYNNEI. CDR3 protein: CASSGDGAEAFF. For the CDR3, the DNA is TGTGCCAGCAGTGGGGACGGGGCTGAAGCTTTCTTT.

The chain couples TRBV19 to TRBJ2-5; no clear D gene. Germline V lookup: CDR1 LNHDA, CDR2 SQIVND (reference sequence). The CDR3 spans 13 residues. V was pared by 4 bases and J by 1 base, with 7 bases between. CDR3 bases: TGTGCCAGTAGTACAGGACGCCAAGAGACCCAGTACTTC. As protein: CASSTGRQETQYF.

This CDR3 reads CASSPLAGTGLISSGNTIYF. CDR3 sequence (DNA): TGTGCCAGCTCACCACTGGCCGGGACAGGACTTATATCCTCTGGAAACACCATATATTTT. This chain uses TRBV18 with TRBJ1-3; the match to TRBD1 covers 8 bases. Unmatched junction bases numbered 14, after V lost 1 base and J lost 0 bases. CDR3 length equals 20 residues. Looked up from germline, CDR1 is KGHSH and CDR2 is LQKENI. Full variable domain (outside the CDR3, taken from reference TRBV18 and TRBJ1-3): NAGVMQNPRHLVRRRGQEARLRCSPMKGHSHVYWYRQLPEEGLKFMVYLQKENIIDESGMPKERFSAEFPKEGPSILRIQQVVRGDSAAYFCASSPLAGTGLISSGNTIYFGEGSWLTVV.

This chain links TRBV18 with TRBJ2-7; D is perhaps TRBD1 or TRBD2 (5 bases each). Germline values: CDR1 KGHSH, CDR2 LQKENI. With 0 bases removed from V and 5 bases from J, the gap between germline ends came to 14 bases. The CDR3 sequence is 15 residues long. This CDR3 is CASSPPGATSHEQYF. In DNA form, the CDR3 reads TGTGCCAGCTCACCACCCGGGGCTACCAGCCACGAGCAGTACTTC.

This chain joins TRBV2 and TRBJ2-4; possibly TRBD1 for D (6 bases). Germline V CDR1 and CDR2: SNHLY, FYNNEI. This CDR3 is built from 14 residues. Trimming cost V 8 bases and J 9 bases, with 20 bases left between them. The CDR3 reads CASSPWDILGIQYF. In DNA, the CDR3 is TGTGCCAGCTCACCATGGGACATCCTAGGCATTCAGTACTTC.

The chain carries TRBV9 and TRBJ1-3; no clear D. This CDR3 is built from 14 residues. Looked up from germline, CDR1 is SGDLS and CDR2 is YYNGEE. V lost 4 bases, J lost 0 bases, and 8 bases lay in between. Here the CDR3 reads CASSPLSSGNTIYF. In nucleotides, the CDR3 is TGTGCCAGCAGCCCCCTGAGCTCTGGAAACACCATATATTTT.

This chain joins TRBV7-2 and TRBJ2-3; D is possibly TRBD1 or TRBD2 (5 bases each). Trimming pared 1 base from V and 4 bases from J, leaving 9 bases between. The CDR3 loop spans 14 amino acids. CDR1 is SGHTA, CDR2 FQGNSA, per germline. CDR3 protein: CASSLGGMSDTQYF. CDR3 DNA: TGTGCCAGCAGCTTAGGGGGGATGTCAGATACGCAGTATTTT.

The chain recombines TRBV5-6 with TRBJ2-4; 8 nucleotides line up with TRBD2. The germline gives CDR1 SGHDT, CDR2 YYEEEE. V shed 5 bases, J shed 4 bases, and the junction held 17 bases outside the gene matches. The CDR3 has 18 residues. Here the CDR3 DNA reads TGTGCCAGCAGTCTAGCCCTAGCGGGCGGCCGGGTAAAAAACATTCAGTACTTC. Translated, it gives CASSLALAGGRVKNIQYF.

This sequence joins TRBV6-1 and TRBJ2-3, with a possible D match to TRBD2 (5 bases). In germline, CDR1 is MNHNS, CDR2 SASEGT. V shed 6 bases and J shed 6 bases, with 10 bases lying between them. The CDR3 is made up of 12 amino acids. The CDR3 sequence: CASRLGGDTQYF. In DNA form, the CDR3 reads TGTGCCAGCAGACTCGGCGGGGATACGCAGTATTTT.